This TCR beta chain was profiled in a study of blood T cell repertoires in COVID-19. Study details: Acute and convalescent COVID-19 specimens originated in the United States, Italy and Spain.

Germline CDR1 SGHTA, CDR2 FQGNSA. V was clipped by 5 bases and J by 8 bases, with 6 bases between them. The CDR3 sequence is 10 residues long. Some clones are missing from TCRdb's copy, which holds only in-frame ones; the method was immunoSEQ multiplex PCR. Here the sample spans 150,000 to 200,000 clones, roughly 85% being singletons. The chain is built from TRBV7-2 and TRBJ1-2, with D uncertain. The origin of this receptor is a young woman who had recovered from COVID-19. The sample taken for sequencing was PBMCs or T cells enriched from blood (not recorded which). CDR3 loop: CASSPPGYTF. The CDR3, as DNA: TGTGCCAGCAGCCCCCCAGGCTACACCTTC.